This is a list of T cell receptor beta chains from one sample in a study of CD8+ T cells in alopecia areata. Method: immunoSEQ multiplex PCR; TCRdb's copy keeps in-frame clones and lacks some. The sample lists around 140,000 clones, about 85% occurring once. The sequencing used CD8+ T cells sorted from blood, collected at week 4, from a patient treated with tofacitinib. These receptor sequences come from a human donor with alopecia areata. Each CDR3 is given with its conserved first and last residue. The D gene is left open where the match is weak. A clone size is listed for some rows: how often the clone was seen (once, few, many), or a class if it is expanded.

j_call v_call clone_size d_call cdr3_nt cdr3_aa
TRBJ2-1 TRBV15 - - TGTGCCACCGGGGCTCCTCTGGATGAGCAGTTCTTC CATGAPLDEQFF
TRBJ1-2 TRBV15 few TRBD1 TGTGCCACCAGCAGAGATCTCGGGACAGGCAACTATGGCTACACCTTC CATSRDLGTGNYGYTF
TRBJ2-1 TRBV19 - TRBD2 TGTGCCAGTACTCCGACTAGCGGGGCCTACAATGAGCAGTTCTTC CASTPTSGAYNEQFF
TRBJ2-2 TRBV4-1 few TRBD2 TGCGCCAGCAGAAAACTAGCGGGAGATAACACCGGGGAGCTGTTTTTT CASRKLAGDNTGELFF
TRBJ2-7 TRBV13 - - TGTGCCAGCAGCTCCCGGGTCCTAAACTCCTACGAGCAGTACTTC CASSSRVLNSYEQYF
TRBJ2-1 TRBV19 - - TGTGCCAGTAGTGCCACCTCACAGGGTTCGGGCAATGAGCAGTTCTTC CASSATSQGSGNEQFF
TRBJ2-2 TRBV7-2 once - TGTGCCAGCAACTCCCCCGAGGGCCGTAACACCGGGGAGCTGTTTTTT CASNSPEGRNTGELFF
TRBJ2-1 TRBV6-5 - TRBD2 TGTGCCAGCAGTTTGGCACTAGCGGGAGATAAGCAGTTCTTC CASSLALAGDKQFF
TRBJ1-1 TRBV11-2 - - TGTGCCAGCAGGGACGGACGGCTTAGGATGGGCACTGAAGCTTTCTTT CASRDGRLRMGTEAFF
TRBJ2-2 TRBV30 few - TGTGCCTGGAGGAATGGCGGGGAGCTGTTTTTT CAWRNGGELFF
TRBJ2-7 TRBV29-1 once TRBD1 TGCAGCATCTGGACAGGAGAGAGGTACGAGCAGTACTTC CSIWTGERYEQYF
TRBJ1-5 TRBV27 - TRBD1 TGTGCCAGCACCAAGATACAGGGGTTTGATCAGCCCCAGCATTTT CASTKIQGFDQPQHF
TRBJ1-1 TRBV7-9 - TRBD1 TGTGCCAGCAGCCCAGGGGGGGGTGAAGCTTTCTTT CASSPGGGEAFF
TRBJ2-5 TRBV7-9 - - TGTGCCAGCAGCATCTTAGCGGTCCCTAGCGAAGAGACCCAGTACTTC CASSILAVPSEETQYF
TRBJ2-5 TRBV5-6 - - TGTGCCAGCAGCCCCCCTTTGGAGGAAGAGACCCAGTACTTC CASSPPLEEETQYF
TRBJ2-7 TRBV29-1 - - TGCAGCGTTGGGGGATCGCAGGTTTCCTACGAGCAGTACTTC CSVGGSQVSYEQYF
TRBJ2-1 TRBV6-5 - TRBD2 TGTGCCAGCAGTGCTAGCGGGAGGGCGATCAATGAGCAGTTCTTC CASSASGRAINEQFF
TRBJ2-1 TRBV7-9 once - TGTGCCAGCAGCTTAGCGGGGACCTACAACGAGCAGTTCTTC CASSLAGTYNEQFF
TRBJ2-7 TRBV11-2 - TRBD2 TGTGCCAGCAGCCGGACCACTAGCGGTCCCGCCTACGAGCAGTACTTC CASSRTTSGPAYEQYF
TRBJ2-7 TRBV7-6 - - TGTGCCAGCAGCCCCGGGGTGAGGTACGAGCAGTACTTC CASSPGVRYEQYF